This T cell receptor beta chain was sequenced in a study of T cell clonality in common variable immunodeficiency. Sequencing input was equivalent genomic DNA from CVID and controls. The assay was immunoSEQ multiplex PCR, and TCRdb's table has in-frame clones only and misses some. This sample comprises under 50,000 clones, none seen once only. The sample holds many counts of this clone. What it binds is not known. The CDR3 end lies 3 residues beyond the end of the read and is filled in from the germline J gene. Study-level results: Common variable immunodeficiency TCR beta sequences reportedly had fewer deletions and N-nucleotide insertions. CVID subjects showed higher TCRbeta clonality than healthy controls.

This CDR3 is 14 amino acids long. Germline CDR1 reads SGHTA; CDR2 reads FQGNSA. V was pared by 3 bases and J by 1 base, with 9 bases between. Sequencing input: peripheral blood mononuclear cells. The sequence came from a person aged 18 to 75 in good health. V usage is TRBV7-2 and J usage is TRBJ2-5, with a tentative D call TRBD1 (6 bases). Partial CDR3 DNA: TGTGCCAGCAGCTTGAGCAGGGGCCAAGAGACC. Translation gives CASSLSRGQET. The entire CDR3 reads CASSLSRGQETQYF.